This T cell receptor beta chain is drawn from a study of blood T cells in healthy people across ages. Overall study findings and caveats: Expanded clonotype shifts may have been confounded, as the donors had an unknown CMV status.

The CDR3 loop spans 16 amino acids. Per germline, CDR1 SGHRS and CDR2 YFSETQ. Trimming cost V 0 bases and J 0 bases, with 11 bases left between them. Details on this clonotype: The target antigen is unknown.

Then a second PCR, running roughly 7 to 11 cycles, was carried out with a sample-barcoded 5' primer and a J-beta primer mix. Carrying 12 random nucleotides, a template-switch adaptor labeled each individual cDNA molecule. TCRdb processed the 5' RACE reads anew with MiXCR; each CDR3 protein has one entry. The sample records around 1.5 million distinct CDR3 sequences, approximately 40% being singletons. The chain couples TRBV5-1 to TRBJ2-3; D is uncertain. The source material was blood. This sequence originates from a woman under 30 in good health. The CDR3: CASSLDKGPSTDTQYF. The CDR3 DNA reads TGCGCCAGCAGCTTGGACAAAGGACCTAGCACAGATACGCAGTATTTT.